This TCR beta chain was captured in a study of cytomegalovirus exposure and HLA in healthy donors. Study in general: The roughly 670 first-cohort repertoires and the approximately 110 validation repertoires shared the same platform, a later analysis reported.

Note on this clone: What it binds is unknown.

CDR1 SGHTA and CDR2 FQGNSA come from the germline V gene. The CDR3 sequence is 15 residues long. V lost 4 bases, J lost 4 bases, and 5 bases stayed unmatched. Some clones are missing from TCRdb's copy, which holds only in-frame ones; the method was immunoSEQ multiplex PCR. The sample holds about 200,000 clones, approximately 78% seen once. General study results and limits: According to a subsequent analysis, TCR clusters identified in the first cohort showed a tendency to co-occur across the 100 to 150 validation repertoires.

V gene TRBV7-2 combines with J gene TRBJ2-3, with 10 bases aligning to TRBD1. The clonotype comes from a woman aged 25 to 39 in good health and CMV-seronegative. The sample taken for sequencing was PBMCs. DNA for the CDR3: TGTGCCAGCAGCTCCCAGGGGACAGGGGCAGATACGCAGTATTTT. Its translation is CASSSQGTGADTQYF.